These T cell receptor beta chains were read from a single sample in a study of blood T cell repertoires in COVID-19. The method was immunoSEQ multiplex PCR; TCRdb's version includes in-frame clones alone and lacks a portion of them. The sample lists approximately 230,000 clones, over 75% occurring once. Material for sequencing was peripheral blood. The receptors stem from a woman aged 40-49 years who had recovered from COVID-19. The CDR3 runs from the conserved cysteine through the conserved F or W. Fields, in order: J gene, D gene, clone size, V gene, CDR3 DNA, CDR3 protein. A D gene is named only where the DNA matches it firmly. A clone size is listed for some rows: how often the clone was seen (once, few, many), or a class if it is expanded.

j_call: TRBJ2-4
d_call: NA
clone_size: NA
v_call: TRBV28
cdr3_nt: TGTGCCAGCCTCCCCCAGGGGAGAGGCAAAAACATTCAGTACTTC
cdr3_aa: CASLPQGRGKNIQYF

j_call: TRBJ1-5
d_call: NA
clone_size: NA
v_call: TRBV5-1
cdr3_nt: TGCGCCAGCAGCTCTACAATAACCAGGGAAGGAGGCAATCAGCCCCAGCATTTT
cdr3_aa: CASSSTITREGGNQPQHF

j_call: TRBJ1-2
d_call: NA
clone_size: NA
v_call: TRBV7-9
cdr3_nt: TGTGCCAGCAGCAGCCCCGAAAGGCGGGGTAGCTATGGCTACACCTTC
cdr3_aa: CASSSPERRGSYGYTF

j_call: TRBJ1-4
d_call: NA
clone_size: NA
v_call: TRBV28
cdr3_nt: TGTGCCAGCAGTCCCGGGACATGGTATGAAAAACTGTTTTTT
cdr3_aa: CASSPGTWYEKLFF

j_call: TRBJ2-7
d_call: TRBD2
clone_size: few
v_call: TRBV6-5
cdr3_nt: TGTGCCAGCAGTCTCACCCCCGATCCGGGAGGCGAGCAGTACTTC
cdr3_aa: CASSLTPDPGGEQYF

j_call: TRBJ2-1
d_call: TRBD2
clone_size: NA
v_call: TRBV7-9
cdr3_nt: TGTGCCAGCAGCTCCGGGACTAGCGGGACTCACAATGAGCAGTTCTTC
cdr3_aa: CASSSGTSGTHNEQFF

j_call: TRBJ1-5
d_call: NA
clone_size: NA
v_call: TRBV30
cdr3_nt: TGTGCCGGCACGGGGAGGAGACAGCCCCAGCATTTT
cdr3_aa: CAGTGRRQPQHF

j_call: TRBJ2-1
d_call: TRBD2
clone_size: NA
v_call: TRBV30
cdr3_nt: TGTGCCTGGGGGCCGGACATCTTCACTAGCGGGGGTTACAATGAGCAGTTCTTC
cdr3_aa: CAWGPDIFTSGGYNEQFF

j_call: TRBJ1-5
d_call: NA
clone_size: NA
v_call: TRBV28
cdr3_nt: TGTGCCAGCAGTCTTAATACCGGGACCCGGACTAATAGCAATCAGCCCCAGCATTTT
cdr3_aa: CASSLNTGTRTNSNQPQHF

j_call: TRBJ2-7
d_call: TRBD1
clone_size: NA
v_call: TRBV6-2/TRBV6-3
cdr3_nt: TGTGCCAGCAGTTACTCTGTTGTAGGGGGCGTCCCCTACGAGCAGTACTTC
cdr3_aa: CASSYSVVGGVPYEQYF

j_call: TRBJ2-5
d_call: NA
clone_size: NA
v_call: TRBV5-1
cdr3_nt: TGCGCCAGCAGCTGGGTAGGAGCTGGGGAGACCCAGTACTTC
cdr3_aa: CASSWVGAGETQYF

j_call: TRBJ2-7
d_call: TRBD1
clone_size: NA
v_call: TRBV18
cdr3_nt: TGTGCCAGCTCACCCGGGACAGAGGGGGCCTACGAGCAGTACTTC
cdr3_aa: CASSPGTEGAYEQYF

j_call: TRBJ2-1
d_call: NA
clone_size: NA
v_call: TRBV7-2
cdr3_nt: TGTGCCAGCAGCTTCTTGGCGGGTAAAAGCTCCTACAATGAGCAGTTCTTC
cdr3_aa: CASSFLAGKSSYNEQFF

j_call: TRBJ2-3
d_call: NA
clone_size: NA
v_call: TRBV28
cdr3_nt: TGTGCCAGCAGCTTTCTACAGGACCTCCCAGATACGCAGTATTTT
cdr3_aa: CASSFLQDLPDTQYF